These 2 T cell receptor beta chains originate from one sample sequenced in a study of T cells in localized non-small cell lung cancer. Produced via immunoSEQ multiplex PCR; TCRdb's table is partial and in-frame only. The table shows 90,000 or so clones, with over 80% occurring only once. Sample: peripheral blood, taken before any cancer treatment. The origin of the receptors is a man between 40 and 70 years old with stage I squamous cell lung carcinoma.

V and J are TRBV7-9 and TRBJ2-2; 7 bases match TRBD1. With 3 bases clipped from V and 2 bases from J, the junction kept 3 bases outside the gene matches. The CDR3 is 15 amino acids. Looked up from germline, CDR1 is SEHNR and CDR2 is FQNEAQ (reference sequence). The CDR3 region has the DNA TGTGCCAGCAGCTTGAGAGGGGGCAACACCGGGGAGCTGTTTTTT. Protein: CASSLRGGNTGELFF.

This clone was counted a single time. The same CDR3 can be traced to other DNA sequences in this sample. V gene TRBV9 combines with J gene TRBJ2-5; D is ambiguous. There are 15 residues in the CDR3. Per germline, CDR1 SGDLS and CDR2 YYNGEE. V was cut by 4 bases and J by 1 base, with 14 bases left in between. The CDR3 reads CASSPRTASQETQYF. The DNA of the CDR3 is TGTGCCAGCAGCCCACGGACCGCCTCCCAAGAGACCCAGTACTTC.